The present TCR beta chain was sequenced within a study of T cells in Graves' hyperthyroidism and ophthalmopathy. The study's findings and limits: Appearing also in blood were most of the thyroid clonotypes expanded above 0.001.

The source material, RNA transcripts, was used to amplify TCR beta CDR3 regions. With the HTBI primer set, the TCR CDR3 went through a first round of RT-PCR. One entry per CDR3 protein results from TCRdb running MiXCR on the multiplex PCR reads. The sample lists around 300,000 distinct CDR3 sequences; around a quarter were seen once. In this sample, this clonotype turned up many times. Its antigen is currently unknown. Trimming stripped 11 bases from V and 0 bases from J, with 28 bases between. CDR1 and CDR2 (germline): MRHNA, SNTAGT. The CDR3 runs 18 residues. The sample was blood. The rearrangement links TRBV6-4 to TRBJ1-2; possibly TRBD1 for D (6 bases). The sequence came from a man between 35 and 55 years old with Graves' hyperthyroidism that later progressed to Graves' ophthalmopathy. The CDR3 DNA is TGTGCCGCCAAAGGGGGGGGAATCCGGGACACCGCTAACTATGGCTACACCTTC. Translation: CAAKGGGIRDTANYGYTF.